The clone carrying this TCR beta chain was counted a single time. The protocol was immunoSEQ multiplex PCR, while the TCRdb copy is restricted to in-frame clones and leaves out a portion. The data show around 100,000 clones, roughly 88% seen once. The sample originates from a study of blood T cell repertoires in COVID-19. This TCR came from a woman in her 70s with acute or convalescent COVID-19. Sequenced sample: peripheral blood.

This chain's CDR3 is CASSVSPNTGELFF. DNA for the CDR3: TGTGCCAGCAGCGTCAGTCCGAACACCGGGGAGCTGTTTTTT. The chain has TRBV9 and TRBJ2-2, with D uncertain. V was cut by 2 bases and J by 0 bases, with 5 bases left in between. Germline-derived CDR1 and CDR2 are SGDLS and YYNGEE. The CDR3 is 14 residues long.